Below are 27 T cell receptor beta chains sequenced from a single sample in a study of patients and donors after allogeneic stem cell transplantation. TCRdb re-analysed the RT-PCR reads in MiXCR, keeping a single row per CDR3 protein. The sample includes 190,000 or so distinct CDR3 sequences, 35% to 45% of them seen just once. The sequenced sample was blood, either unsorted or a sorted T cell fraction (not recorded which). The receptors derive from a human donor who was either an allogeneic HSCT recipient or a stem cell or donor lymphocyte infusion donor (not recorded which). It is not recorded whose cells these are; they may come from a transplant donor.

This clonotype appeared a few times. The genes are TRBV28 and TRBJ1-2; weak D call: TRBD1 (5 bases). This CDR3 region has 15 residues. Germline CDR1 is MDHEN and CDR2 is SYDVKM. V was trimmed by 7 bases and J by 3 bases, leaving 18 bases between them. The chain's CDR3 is CASNYGTNNDYGYTF. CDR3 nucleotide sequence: TGTGCCAGCAACTATGGGACGAACAACGACTATGGCTACACCTTC.

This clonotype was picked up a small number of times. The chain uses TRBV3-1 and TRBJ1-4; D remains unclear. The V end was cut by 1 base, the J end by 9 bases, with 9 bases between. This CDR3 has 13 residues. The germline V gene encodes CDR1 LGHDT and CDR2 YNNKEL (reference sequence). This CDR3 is CASSQGRNKKLFF. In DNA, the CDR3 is TGTGCCAGCAGCCAAGGACGGAATAAAAAACTGTTTTTT.

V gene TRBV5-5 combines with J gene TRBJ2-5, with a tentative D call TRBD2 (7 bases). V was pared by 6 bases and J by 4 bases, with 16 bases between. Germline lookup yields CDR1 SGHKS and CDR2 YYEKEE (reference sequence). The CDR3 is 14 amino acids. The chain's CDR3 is CASTTDGGRETQYF. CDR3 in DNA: TGTGCCAGCACCACCGACGGGGGGCGAGAGACCCAGTACTTC. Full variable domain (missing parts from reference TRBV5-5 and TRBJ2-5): DAGVTQSPTHLIKTRGQQVTLRCSPISGHKSVSWYQQVLGQGPQFIFQYYEKEERGRGNFPDRFSARQFPNYSSELNVNALLLGDSALYLCASTTDGGRETQYFGPGTRLLVL.

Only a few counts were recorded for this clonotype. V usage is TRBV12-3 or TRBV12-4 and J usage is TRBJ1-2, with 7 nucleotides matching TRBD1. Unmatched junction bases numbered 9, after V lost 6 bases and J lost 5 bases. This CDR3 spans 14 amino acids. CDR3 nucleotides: TGTGCCAGCAGCCCATCCGGGACAGCTTATGGCTACACCTTC. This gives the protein CASSPSGTAYGYTF.

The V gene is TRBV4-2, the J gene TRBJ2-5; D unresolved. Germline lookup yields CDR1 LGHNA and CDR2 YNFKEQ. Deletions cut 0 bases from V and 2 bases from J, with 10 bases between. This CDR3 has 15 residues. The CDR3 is CASSQDRARQETQYF. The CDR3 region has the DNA TGTGCCAGCAGCCAAGACCGGGCCAGACAAGAGACCCAGTACTTC.

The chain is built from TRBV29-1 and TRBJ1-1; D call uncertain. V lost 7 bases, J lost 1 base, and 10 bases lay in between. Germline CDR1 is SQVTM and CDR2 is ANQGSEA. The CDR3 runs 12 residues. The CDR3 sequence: CSGGSANTEAFF. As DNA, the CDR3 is TGCAGCGGTGGGTCAGCGAACACTGAAGCTTTCTTT.

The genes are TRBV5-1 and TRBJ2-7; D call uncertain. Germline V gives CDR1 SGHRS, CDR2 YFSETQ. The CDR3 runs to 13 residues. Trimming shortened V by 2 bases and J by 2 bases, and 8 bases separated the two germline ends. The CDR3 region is CASSFDPTYEQYF. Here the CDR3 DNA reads TGCGCCAGCAGCTTCGATCCGACCTACGAGCAGTACTTC.

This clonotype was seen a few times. CDR3 sequence reads: CASTIGPGGAFF. CDR3 sequence (DNA): TGTGCCAGCACCATCGGCCCGGGGGGAGCTTTCTTT. This rearrangement joins TRBV12-3 or TRBV12-4 to TRBJ1-1; tentative D call: TRBD1 (5 bases). The CDR3 consists of 12 residues. Trimming shortened V by 7 bases and J by 10 bases, and 16 bases separated the two germline ends.

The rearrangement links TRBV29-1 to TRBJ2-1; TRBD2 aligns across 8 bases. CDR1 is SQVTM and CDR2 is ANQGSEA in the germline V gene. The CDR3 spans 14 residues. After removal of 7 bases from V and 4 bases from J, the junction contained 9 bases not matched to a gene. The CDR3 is CSGRRGGEYNEQFF. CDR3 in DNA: TGCAGCGGCCGACGGGGGGGCGAGTACAATGAGCAGTTCTTC.

CDR3 nucleotides: TGTGCCAGCCGAACGGCAGGGAACACTGAAGCTTTCTTT. Its translation: CASRTAGNTEAFF. The chain is built from TRBV7-6 and TRBJ1-1; no definite D call. The V gene lost 8 bases and the J gene lost 1 base, with 11 bases spanning the gap. Germline V CDR1 and CDR2: SGHVS, FNYEAQ. This CDR3 has 13 amino acids.

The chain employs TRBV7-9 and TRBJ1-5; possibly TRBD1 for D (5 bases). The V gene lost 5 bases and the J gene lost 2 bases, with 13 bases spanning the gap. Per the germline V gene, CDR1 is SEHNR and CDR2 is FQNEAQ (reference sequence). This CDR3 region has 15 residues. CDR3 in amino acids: CASSADSSRNQPQHF. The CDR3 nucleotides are TGTGCCAGCAGCGCCGACAGTTCCCGCAATCAGCCCCAGCATTTT.

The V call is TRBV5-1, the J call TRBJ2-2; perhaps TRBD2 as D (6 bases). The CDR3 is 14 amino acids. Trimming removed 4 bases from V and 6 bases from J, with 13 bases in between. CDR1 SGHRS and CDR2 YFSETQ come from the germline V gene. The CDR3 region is CASSHPRLAGELFF. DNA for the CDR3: TGCGCCAGCAGCCACCCCAGACTAGCCGGGGAGCTGTTTTTT.

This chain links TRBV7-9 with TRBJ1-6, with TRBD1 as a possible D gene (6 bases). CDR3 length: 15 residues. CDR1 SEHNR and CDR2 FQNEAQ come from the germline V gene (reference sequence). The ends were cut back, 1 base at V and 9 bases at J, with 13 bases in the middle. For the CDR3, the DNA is TGTGCCAGCAGCTTAGTCGACCAGGGGACTTCACCCCTCCACTTT. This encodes CASSLVDQGTSPLHF.

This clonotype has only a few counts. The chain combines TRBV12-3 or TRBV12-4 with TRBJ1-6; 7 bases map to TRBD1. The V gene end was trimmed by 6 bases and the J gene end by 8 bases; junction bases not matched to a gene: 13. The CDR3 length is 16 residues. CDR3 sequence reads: CASSSRQGKFDSPLHF. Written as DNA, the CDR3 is TGTGCCAGCAGCTCGCGACAGGGAAAGTTTGATTCACCCCTCCACTTT.

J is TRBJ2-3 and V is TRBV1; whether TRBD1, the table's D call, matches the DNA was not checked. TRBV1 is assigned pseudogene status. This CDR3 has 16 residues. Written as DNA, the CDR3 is TGCACCAGCAGTCGCTTGGCGGGGCGGGGCACAGATACGCAGTATTTT. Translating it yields CTSSRLAGRGTDTQYF.

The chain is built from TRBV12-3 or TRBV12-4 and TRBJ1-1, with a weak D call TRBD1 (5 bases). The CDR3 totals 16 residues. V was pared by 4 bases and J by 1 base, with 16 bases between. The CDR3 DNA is TGTGCCAGCAGTTATTGGGGGTCCGCAGGGAACACTGAAGCTTTCTTT. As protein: CASSYWGSAGNTEAFF.

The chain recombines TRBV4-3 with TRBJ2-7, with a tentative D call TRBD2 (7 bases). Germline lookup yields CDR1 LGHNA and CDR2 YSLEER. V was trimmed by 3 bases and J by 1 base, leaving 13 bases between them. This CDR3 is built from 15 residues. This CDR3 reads CASSHHGGPSYEQYF. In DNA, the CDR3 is TGCGCCAGCAGCCATCACGGGGGGCCATCCTACGAGCAGTACTTC.

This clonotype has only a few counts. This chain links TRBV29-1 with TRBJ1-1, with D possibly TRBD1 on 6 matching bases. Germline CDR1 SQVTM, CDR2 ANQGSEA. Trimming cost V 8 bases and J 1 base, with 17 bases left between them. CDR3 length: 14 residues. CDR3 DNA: TGCAGCTTGCAACGGGACACGGCGAACACTGAAGCTTTCTTT. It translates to CSLQRDTANTEAFF.

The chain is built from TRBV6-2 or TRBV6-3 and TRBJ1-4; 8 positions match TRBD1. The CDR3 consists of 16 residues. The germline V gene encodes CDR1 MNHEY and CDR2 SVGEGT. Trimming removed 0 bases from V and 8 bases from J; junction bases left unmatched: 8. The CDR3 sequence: CASSYSPRDRREKLFF. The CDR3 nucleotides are TGTGCCAGCAGTTACTCTCCTAGGGACAGGAGAGAAAAACTGTTTTTT.

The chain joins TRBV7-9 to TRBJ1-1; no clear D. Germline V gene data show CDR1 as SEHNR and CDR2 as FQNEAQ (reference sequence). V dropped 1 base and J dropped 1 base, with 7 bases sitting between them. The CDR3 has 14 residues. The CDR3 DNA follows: TGTGCCAGCAGCTTAGACAGCTGGAACACTGAAGCTTTCTTT. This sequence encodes CASSLDSWNTEAFF.

CDR3 nucleotide sequence: TGTGCCAGCAGCTTAGTACGAAGGAACACTGAAGCTTTCTTT. Protein: CASSLVRRNTEAFF. The V gene is TRBV11-2, the J gene TRBJ1-1; unclear D gene. The CDR3 extends over 14 amino acids. V was cut by 1 base and J by 1 base, with 7 bases left in between. Germline CDR1 SGHAT, CDR2 FQNNGV.

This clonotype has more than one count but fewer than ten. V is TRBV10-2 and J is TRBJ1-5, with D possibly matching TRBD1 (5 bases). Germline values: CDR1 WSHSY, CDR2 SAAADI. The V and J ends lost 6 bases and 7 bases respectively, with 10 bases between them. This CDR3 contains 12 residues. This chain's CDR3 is CASRQGEQPQHF. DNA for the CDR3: TGCGCCAGCAGGCAGGGAGAACAGCCCCAGCATTTT.

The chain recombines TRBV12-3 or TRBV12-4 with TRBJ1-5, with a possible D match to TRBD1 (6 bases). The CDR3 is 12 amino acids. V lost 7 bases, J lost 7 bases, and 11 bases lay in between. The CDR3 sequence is CASTVQGQPQHF. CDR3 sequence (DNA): TGTGCCAGCACCGTACAGGGACAGCCCCAGCATTTT.

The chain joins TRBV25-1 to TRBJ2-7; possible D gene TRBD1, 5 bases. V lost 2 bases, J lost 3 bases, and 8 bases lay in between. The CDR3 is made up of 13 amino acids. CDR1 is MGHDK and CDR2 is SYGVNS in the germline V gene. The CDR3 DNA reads TGTGCCAGCAGTGAAGGCAGGGACTACGAGCAGTACTTC. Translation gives CASSEGRDYEQYF.

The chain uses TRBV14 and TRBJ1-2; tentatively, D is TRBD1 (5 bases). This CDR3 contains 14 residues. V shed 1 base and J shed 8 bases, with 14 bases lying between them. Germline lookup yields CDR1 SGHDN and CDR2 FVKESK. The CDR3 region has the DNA TGTGCCAGCAGCCAAGGACAGATTTTATTGGGCTACACCTTC. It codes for CASSQGQILLGYTF.

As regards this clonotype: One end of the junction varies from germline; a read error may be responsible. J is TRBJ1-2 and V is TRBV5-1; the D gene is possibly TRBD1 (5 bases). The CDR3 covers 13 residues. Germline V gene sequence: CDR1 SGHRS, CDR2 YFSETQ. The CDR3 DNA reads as TGCGCCAGCAGATTGGGACGGACTGAAGGCTACACCTTC. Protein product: CASRLGRTEGYTF.

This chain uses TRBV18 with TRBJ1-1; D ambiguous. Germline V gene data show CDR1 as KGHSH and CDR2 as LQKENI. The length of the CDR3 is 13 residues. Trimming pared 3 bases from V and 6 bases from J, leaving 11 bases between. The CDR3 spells CASSPFVPPEAFF. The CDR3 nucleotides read TGTGCCAGCTCACCGTTCGTGCCGCCTGAAGCTTTCTTT.